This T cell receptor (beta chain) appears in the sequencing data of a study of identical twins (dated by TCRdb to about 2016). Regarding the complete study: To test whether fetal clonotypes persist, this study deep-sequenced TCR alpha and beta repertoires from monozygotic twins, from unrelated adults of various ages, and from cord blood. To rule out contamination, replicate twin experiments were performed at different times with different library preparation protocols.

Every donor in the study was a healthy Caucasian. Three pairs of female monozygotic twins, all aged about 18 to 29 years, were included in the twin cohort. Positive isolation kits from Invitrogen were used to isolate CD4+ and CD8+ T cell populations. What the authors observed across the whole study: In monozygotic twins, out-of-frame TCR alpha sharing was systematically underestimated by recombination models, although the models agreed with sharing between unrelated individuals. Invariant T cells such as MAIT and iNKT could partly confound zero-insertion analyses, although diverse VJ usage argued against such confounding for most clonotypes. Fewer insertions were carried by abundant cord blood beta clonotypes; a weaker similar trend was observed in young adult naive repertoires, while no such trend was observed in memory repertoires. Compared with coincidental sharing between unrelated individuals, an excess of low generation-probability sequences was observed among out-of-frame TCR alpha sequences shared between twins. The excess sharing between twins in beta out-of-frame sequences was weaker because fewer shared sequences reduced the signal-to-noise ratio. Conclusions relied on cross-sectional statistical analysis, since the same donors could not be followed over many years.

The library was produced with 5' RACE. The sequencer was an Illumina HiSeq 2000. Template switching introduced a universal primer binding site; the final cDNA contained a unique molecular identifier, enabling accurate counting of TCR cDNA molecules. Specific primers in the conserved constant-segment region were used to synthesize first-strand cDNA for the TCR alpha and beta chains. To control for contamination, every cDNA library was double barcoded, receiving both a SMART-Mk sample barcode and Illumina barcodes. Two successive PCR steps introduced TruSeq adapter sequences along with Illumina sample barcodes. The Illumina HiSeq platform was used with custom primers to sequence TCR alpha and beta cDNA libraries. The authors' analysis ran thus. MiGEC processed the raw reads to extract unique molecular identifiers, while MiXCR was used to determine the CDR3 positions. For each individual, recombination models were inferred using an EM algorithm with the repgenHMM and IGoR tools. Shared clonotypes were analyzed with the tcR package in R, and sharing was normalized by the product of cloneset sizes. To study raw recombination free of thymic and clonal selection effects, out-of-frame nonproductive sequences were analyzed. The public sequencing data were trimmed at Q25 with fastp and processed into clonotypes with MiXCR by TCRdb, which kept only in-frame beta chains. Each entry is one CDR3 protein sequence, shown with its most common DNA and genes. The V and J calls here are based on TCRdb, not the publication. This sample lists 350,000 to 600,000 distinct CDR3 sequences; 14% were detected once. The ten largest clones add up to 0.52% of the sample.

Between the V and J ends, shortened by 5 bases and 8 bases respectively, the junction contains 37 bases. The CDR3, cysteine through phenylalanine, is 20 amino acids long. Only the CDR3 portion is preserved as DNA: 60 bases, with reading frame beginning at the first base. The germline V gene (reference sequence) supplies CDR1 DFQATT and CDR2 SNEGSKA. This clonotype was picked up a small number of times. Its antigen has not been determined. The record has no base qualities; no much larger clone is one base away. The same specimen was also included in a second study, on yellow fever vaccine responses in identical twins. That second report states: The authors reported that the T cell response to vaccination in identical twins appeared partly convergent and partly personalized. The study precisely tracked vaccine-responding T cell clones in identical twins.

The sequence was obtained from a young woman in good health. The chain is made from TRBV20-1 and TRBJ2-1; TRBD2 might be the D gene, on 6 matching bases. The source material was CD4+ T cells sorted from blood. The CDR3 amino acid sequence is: CSAYIVLAAGLATLGHEQFF. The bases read TGCAGTGCTTACATAGTTCTAGCAGCAGGGCTAGCGACCCTGGGCCATGAGCAGTTCTTC.